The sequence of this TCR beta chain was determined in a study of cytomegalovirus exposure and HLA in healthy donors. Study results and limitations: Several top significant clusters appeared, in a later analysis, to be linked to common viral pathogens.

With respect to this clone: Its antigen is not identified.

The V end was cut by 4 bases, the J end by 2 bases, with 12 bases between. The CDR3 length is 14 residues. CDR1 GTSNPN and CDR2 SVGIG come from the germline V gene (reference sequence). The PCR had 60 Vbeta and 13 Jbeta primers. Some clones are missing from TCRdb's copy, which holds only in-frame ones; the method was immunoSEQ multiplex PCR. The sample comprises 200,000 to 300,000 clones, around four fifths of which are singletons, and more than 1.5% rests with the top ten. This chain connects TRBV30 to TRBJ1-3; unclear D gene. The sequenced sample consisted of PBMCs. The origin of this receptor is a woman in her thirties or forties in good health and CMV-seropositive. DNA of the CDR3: TGTGCCTGGAACCCTGGCAAGACTGGAAACACCATATATTTT. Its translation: CAWNPGKTGNTIYF.